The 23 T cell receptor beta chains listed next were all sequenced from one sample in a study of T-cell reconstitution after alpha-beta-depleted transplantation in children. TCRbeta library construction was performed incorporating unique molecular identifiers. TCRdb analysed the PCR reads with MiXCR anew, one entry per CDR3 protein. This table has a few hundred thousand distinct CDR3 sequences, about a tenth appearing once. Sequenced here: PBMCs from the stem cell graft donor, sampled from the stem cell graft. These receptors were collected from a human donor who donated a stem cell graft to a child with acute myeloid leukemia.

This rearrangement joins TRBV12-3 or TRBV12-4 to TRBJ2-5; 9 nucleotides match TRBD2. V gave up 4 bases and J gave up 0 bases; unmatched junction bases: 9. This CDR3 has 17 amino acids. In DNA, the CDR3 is TGTGCCAGCAGTTCTCCTGCGGGGGGGATGTACCAAGAGACCCAGTACTTC. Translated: CASSSPAGGMYQETQYF.

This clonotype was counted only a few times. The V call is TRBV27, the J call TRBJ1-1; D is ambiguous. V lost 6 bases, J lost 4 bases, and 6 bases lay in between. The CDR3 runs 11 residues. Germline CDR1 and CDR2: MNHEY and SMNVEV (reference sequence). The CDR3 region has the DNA TGTGCCAGCAGGGCAGGCACTGAAGCTTTCTTT. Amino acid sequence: CASRAGTEAFF.

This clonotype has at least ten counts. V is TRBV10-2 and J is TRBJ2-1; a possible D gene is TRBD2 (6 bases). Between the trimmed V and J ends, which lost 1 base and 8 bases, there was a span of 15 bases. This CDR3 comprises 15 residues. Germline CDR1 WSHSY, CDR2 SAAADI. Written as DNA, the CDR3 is TGCGCCAGCAGTGAGTTCTGGAGGGCCATCTATGAGCAGTTCTTC. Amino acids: CASSEFWRAIYEQFF.

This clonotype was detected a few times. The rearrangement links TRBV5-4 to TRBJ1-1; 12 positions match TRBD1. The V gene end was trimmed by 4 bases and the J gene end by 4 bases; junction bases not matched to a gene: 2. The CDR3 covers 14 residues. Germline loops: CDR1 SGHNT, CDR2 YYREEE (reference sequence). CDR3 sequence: CASSRDRGPTEAFF. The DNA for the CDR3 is TGTGCCAGCAGCCGGGACAGGGGGCCCACTGAAGCTTTCTTT.

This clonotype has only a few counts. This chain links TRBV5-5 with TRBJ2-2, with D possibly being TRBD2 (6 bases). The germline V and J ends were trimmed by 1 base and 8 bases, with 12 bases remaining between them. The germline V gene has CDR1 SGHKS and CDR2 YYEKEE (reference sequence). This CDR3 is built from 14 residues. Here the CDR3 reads CASSLTQAGGELFF. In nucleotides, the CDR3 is TGTGCCAGCAGCTTGACACAGGCGGGAGGGGAGCTGTTTTTT.

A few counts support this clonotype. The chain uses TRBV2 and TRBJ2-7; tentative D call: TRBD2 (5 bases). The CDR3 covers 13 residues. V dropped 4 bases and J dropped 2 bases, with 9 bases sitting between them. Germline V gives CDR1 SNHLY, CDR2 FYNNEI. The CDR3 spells CASSGGSTYEQYF. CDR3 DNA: TGTGCCAGCAGTGGAGGGTCGACCTACGAGCAGTACTTC.

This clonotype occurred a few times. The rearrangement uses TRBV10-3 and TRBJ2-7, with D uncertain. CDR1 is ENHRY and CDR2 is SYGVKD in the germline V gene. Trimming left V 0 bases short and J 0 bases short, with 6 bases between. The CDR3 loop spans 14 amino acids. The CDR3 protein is CAISESPFSYEQYV. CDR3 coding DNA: TGTGCCATCAGTGAGTCACCCTTCTCCTACGAGCAGTACGTC.

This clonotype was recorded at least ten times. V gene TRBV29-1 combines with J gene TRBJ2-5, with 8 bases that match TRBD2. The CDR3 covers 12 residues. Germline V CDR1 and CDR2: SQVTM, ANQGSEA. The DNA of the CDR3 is TGCAGTGCCGGGAGGGGGGAAGAGACCCAGTACTTC. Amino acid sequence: CSAGRGEETQYF.

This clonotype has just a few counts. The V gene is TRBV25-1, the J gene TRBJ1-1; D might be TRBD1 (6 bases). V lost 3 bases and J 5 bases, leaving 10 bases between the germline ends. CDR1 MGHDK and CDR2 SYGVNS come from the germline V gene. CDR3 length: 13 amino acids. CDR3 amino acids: CASSDGGRTEAFF. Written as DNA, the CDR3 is TGTGCCAGCAGTGACGGGGGCCGAACTGAAGCTTTCTTT.

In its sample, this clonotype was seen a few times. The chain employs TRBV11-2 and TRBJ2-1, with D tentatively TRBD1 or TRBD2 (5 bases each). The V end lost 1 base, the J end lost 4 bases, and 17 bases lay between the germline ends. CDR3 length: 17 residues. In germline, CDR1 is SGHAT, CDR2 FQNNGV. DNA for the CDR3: TGTGCCAGCAGCTTAGGGGAGTGGGGCGGGTATTACAATGAGCAGTTCTTC. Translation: CASSLGEWGGYYNEQFF.

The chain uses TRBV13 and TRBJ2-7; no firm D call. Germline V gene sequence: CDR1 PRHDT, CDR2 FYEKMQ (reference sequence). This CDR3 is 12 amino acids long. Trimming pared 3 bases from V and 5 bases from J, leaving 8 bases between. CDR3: CASSFVPHEQYF. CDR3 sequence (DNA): TGTGCCAGCAGCTTCGTCCCCCACGAGCAGTACTTC.

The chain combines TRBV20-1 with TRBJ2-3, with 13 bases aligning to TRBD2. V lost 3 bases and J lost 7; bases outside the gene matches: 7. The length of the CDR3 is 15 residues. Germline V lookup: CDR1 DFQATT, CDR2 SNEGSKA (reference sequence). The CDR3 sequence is CSASLMGLAGNTQYF. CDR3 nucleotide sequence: TGCAGTGCTAGTTTGATGGGACTAGCGGGAAATACGCAGTATTTT.

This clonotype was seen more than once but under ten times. The CDR3 DNA reads TGCAGTGGAAACGCCGGGGGGACGGCCAAAAACATTCAGTACTTC. It yields the protein CSGNAGGTAKNIQYF. The V gene is TRBV20-1, the J gene TRBJ2-4; TRBD2 aligns across 7 bases. CDR1 DFQATT and CDR2 SNEGSKA come from the germline V gene (reference sequence). V was pared by 7 bases and J by 1 base, with 10 bases of the junction left unmatched. The CDR3 has 15 residues.

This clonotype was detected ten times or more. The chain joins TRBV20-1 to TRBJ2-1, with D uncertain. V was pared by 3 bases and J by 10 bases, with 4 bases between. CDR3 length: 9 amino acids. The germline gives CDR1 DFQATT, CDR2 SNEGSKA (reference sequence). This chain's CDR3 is CSASCEQFF. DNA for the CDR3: TGCAGTGCTAGCTGCGAGCAGTTCTTC.

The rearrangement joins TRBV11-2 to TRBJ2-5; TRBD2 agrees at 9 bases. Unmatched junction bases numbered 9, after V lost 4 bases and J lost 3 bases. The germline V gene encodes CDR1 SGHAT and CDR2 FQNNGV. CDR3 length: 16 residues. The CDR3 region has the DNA TGTGCCAGCAGCTCGGGGTTTTTAGCGGGAGAAGAGACCCAGTACTTC. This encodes CASSSGFLAGEETQYF. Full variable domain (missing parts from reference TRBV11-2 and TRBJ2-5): EAGVAQSPRYKIIEKRQSVAFWCNPISGHATLYWYQQILGQGPKLLIQFQNNGVVDDSQLPKDRFSAERLKGVDSTLKIQPAKLEDSAVYLCASSSGFLAGEETQYFGPGTRLLVL.

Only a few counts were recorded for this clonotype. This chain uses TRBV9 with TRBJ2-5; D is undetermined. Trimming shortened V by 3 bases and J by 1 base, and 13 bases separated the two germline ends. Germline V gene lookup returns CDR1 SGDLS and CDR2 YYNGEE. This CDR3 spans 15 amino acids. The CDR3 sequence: CASSASGRSQETQYF. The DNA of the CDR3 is TGTGCCAGCAGCGCGTCCGGACGGAGCCAAGAGACCCAGTACTTC.

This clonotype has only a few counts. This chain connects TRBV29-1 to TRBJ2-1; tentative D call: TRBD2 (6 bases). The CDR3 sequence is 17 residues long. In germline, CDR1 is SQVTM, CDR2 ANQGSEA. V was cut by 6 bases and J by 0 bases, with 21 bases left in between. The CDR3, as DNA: TGCAGCGTCGGAACCCAGGGACTGGTAGTCTCCTACAATGAGCAGTTCTTC. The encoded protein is CSVGTQGLVVSYNEQFF.

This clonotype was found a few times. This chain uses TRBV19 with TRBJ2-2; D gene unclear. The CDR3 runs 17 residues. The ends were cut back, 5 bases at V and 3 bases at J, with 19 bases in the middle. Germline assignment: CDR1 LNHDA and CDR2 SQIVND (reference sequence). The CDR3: CASSHEPPSRYTGELFF. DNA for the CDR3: TGTGCCAGTAGTCACGAGCCCCCGTCAAGATACACCGGGGAGCTGTTTTTT.

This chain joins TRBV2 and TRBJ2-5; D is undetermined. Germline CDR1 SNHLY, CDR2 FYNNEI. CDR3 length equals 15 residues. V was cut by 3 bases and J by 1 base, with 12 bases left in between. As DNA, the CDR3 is TGTGCCAGCAGTGAGGGAAGTTCTCTCCAAGAGACCCAGTACTTC. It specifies CASSEGSSLQETQYF.

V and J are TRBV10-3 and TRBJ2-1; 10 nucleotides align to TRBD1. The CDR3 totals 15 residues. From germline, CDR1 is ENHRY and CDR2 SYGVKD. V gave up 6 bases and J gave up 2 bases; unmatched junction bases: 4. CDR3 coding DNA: TGTGCCATCAGCCCCGGACAGGGGGCCTACAATGAGCAGTTCTTC. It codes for CAISPGQGAYNEQFF.

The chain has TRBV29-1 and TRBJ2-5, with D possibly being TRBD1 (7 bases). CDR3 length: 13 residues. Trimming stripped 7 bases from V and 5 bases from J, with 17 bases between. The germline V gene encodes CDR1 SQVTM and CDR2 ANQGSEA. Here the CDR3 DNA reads TGCAGCGCCAGGGGGGTAGGGTGGGAGACCCAGTACTTC. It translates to CSARGVGWETQYF.

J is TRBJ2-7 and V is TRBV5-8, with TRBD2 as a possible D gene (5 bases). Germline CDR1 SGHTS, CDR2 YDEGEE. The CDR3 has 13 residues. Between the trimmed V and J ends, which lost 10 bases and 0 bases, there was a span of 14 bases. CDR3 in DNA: TGTGCCGGAGCGGTTCTAGTCTCCTACGAGCAGTACTTC. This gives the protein CAGAVLVSYEQYF.

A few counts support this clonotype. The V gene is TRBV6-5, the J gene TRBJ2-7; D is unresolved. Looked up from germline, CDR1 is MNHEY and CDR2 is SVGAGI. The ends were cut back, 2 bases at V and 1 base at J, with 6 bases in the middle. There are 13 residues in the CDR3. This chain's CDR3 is CASSYRVSYEQYV. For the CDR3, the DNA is TGTGCCAGCAGTTACAGGGTATCCTACGAGCAGTACGTC.